This T cell receptor beta chain appears in the sequencing data of a study of blood T cell repertoires in COVID-19. The wider study: T cells, B-cell-depleted T cells, or PBMCs supplied cDNA or gDNA.

Original handling: Reference gene primers were amplified, and this amplification served to estimate nucleated cell counts. Sequencing used immunoSEQ multiplex PCR; TCRdb keeps in-frame clones, though not all of them. The V and J calls and clone size come from that table; D and trimming were worked out from the DNA. Of a few hundred thousand clones listed, 65% to 85% are singletons. The V and J ends lost 5 bases and 3 bases respectively, with 19 bases between them. CDR1 and CDR2 (germline): LNHDA, SQIVND (reference sequence). The length of the CDR3 is 16 residues. Study members were between about 18 and 100 years old and lived in 20 to 30 US regions.

The sequence was collected from a man in his fifties who had recovered from COVID-19. The chain is built from TRBV19 and TRBJ1-1, with D perhaps matching TRBD1 (6 bases). Sequenced material: PBMCs or T cells enriched from blood (not recorded which). The CDR3 sequence: CASSGGGGRGDTEAFF. The CDR3 DNA reads as TGTGCCAGTAGTGGTGGTGGCGGCAGGGGAGACACTGAAGCTTTCTTT.